This T cell receptor beta chain was sequenced in a study of graft-versus-host responses after intestinal transplantation (dated by TCRdb to 2020 to 2022). Broadly, across the study: Recipients received multivisceral, liver-intestinal, or isolated intestinal transplants. After intestinal transplantation, graft-versus-host and host-versus-graft alloreactive T cell clones in the graft, circulation and bone marrow were tracked using bulk TCR-beta CDR3 sequencing. To identify alloreactive clones, pre-transplant mixed lymphocyte reaction products were sequenced and compared with unstimulated pre-transplant donor and recipient T cells. Every recipient was given anti-thymocyte globulin induction, then maintenance tacrolimus and steroids for roughly three years. Donor T cell macrochimerism was defined as a peak of at least 4% donor T cells among recipient peripheral blood mononuclear cells. Rather than going through the commercial service, samples from a few later patients were sequenced in-house on an Illumina MiSeq and processed with MiXCR. The cohort enrolled about 23 intestinal transplant recipients, one of whom was a retransplant, and 3 patients without pretransplant specimens were excluded.

The CDR3 has 14 amino acids, counting the end cysteine and phenylalanine. Just the 42-base CDR3 DNA is kept, in frame starting at base 1. Trimming takes 6 bases off V and 6 bases off J; junction bases not matched to a gene: 5. CDR1 MNHNS and CDR2 SASEGT were looked up in the germline V gene. Findings and caveats that apply to the study as a whole: GvH clones turned up in recipient bone marrow, with some appearing earlier in ileal mucosa or blood, a pattern consistent with an intestinal mucosal origin. The relatively low number and heterogeneity of intestinal transplant patients limited the conclusions. Early after transplant, peak levels of circulating GvH clones were associated with declines in HvG clones. High GvH to HvG T cell clonal ratios were observed in the allografts of patients with donor T cell macrochimerism.

Library preparation used the immunoSEQ multiplex PCR assay. For most patients, genomic DNA was isolated using the Qiagen DNeasy Blood and Tissue Kit and was shipped frozen to Adaptive Biotechnologies for TCR sequencing. For most patients, genomic DNA was subjected to high-throughput TCR-beta CDR3 sequencing by Adaptive Biotechnologies. On the authors' methods: TCR sequencing data for approximately 19 patients were retrieved from Adaptive's ImmunoSEQ software; three other patients were processed with MiXCR and VDJtools. To correct CD4 versus CD8 sorting errors, any sequence found in both subsets at a frequency ratio below 5:1 was removed. CDR3 nucleotide sequences shared by donor and recipient were removed because the origin of these sequences could not be assigned. At least 2-fold expansion over unstimulated cells and a minimum CFSE-low frequency of 0.002% (template counts) or 0.001% (read counts) were required for clones to be classified as alloreactive. Clones were considered mappable if detected in sequenced pre-transplant spleen, lymph node, or MLR CFSE-low populations of the donor or recipient. The cumulative frequency of alloreactive clones was calculated as a percentage of all sequences, weighted by copy number. What TCRdb holds here is the immuneACCESS table cut down to in-frame rearrangements. Part of the clones is not present; checked against another copy, under half of the missing clones reflect an unresolved V gene, and the others are unexplained. Clone size and the V and J calls come from that table; the DNA yielded D and trimming. The sample data list 90,000 to 120,000 clones, and approximately 86% of these were observed just once. Roughly 0.71% of the sample belongs to the ten largest clones.

Comment on this clone: The antigen this receptor binds is unknown. No base quality values were provided; no much bigger clone lies one nucleotide off.

The time point label for this specimen denotes: cells obtained before transplantation from donor or recipient. CD3+CD4+ and CD3+CD8+ populations were FACS-sorted from unstimulated pre-transplant donor and recipient cells taken from spleen or lymph nodes. Rearrangement joined TRBV6-1 to TRBJ2-2; 9 bases in between match TRBD2. The sequencing used unstimulated CD4+ T cells sorted from spleen or lymph node cells, collected before transplant. The TCR was taken from a human donor who was the organ donor for an intestinal transplant. The nucleotides read TGTGCCAGCAGGCGACTAGCGGCGTCCGGGGAGCTGTTTTTT. Translation gives CASRRLAASGELFF.